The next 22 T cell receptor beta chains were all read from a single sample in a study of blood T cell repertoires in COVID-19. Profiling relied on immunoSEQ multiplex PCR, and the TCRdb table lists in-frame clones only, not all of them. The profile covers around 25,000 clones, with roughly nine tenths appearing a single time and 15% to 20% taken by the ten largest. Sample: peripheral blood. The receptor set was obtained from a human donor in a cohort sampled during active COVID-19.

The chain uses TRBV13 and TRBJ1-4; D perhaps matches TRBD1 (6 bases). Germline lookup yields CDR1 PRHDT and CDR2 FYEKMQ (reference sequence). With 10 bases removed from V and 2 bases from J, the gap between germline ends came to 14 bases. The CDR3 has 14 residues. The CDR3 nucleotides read TGTGCCACCTGTCAAGGGGGTACTAATGAAAAACTGTTTTTT. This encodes CATCQGGTNEKLFF.

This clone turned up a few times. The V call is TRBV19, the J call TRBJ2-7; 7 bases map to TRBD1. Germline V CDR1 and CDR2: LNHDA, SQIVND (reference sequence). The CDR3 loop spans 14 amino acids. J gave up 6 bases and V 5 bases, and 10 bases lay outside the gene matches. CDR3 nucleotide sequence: TGTGCCAGTAGTCGGACAGGACCTAAGGGCGAGCAGTACTTC. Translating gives CASSRTGPKGEQYF.

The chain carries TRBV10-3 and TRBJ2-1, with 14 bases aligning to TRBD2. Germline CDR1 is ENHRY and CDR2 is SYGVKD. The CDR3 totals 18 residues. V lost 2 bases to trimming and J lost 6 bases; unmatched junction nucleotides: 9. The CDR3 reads CAISEDRLAGGLSNEQFF. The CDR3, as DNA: TGTGCCATCAGTGAGGACCGACTAGCGGGGGGGCTCAGCAATGAGCAGTTCTTC.

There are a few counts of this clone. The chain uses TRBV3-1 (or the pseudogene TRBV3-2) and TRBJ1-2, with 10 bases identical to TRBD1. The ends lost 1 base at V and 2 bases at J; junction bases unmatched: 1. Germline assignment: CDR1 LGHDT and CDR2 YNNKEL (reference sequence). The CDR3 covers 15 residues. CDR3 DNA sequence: TGTGCCAGCAGCCAAGGGGACAGGGGAAACTATGGCTACACCTTC. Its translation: CASSQGDRGNYGYTF.

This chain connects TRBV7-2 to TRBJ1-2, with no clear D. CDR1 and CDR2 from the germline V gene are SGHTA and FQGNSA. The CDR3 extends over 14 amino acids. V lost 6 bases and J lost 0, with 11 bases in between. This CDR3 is CASRQIETNYGYTF. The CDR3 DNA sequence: TGTGCCAGCAGACAGATCGAGACTAACTATGGCTACACCTTC.

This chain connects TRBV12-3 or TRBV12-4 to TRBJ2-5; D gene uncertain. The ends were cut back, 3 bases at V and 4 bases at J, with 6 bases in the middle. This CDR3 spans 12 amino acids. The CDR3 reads CASSFDIETQYF. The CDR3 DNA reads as TGTGCCAGCAGTTTCGACATAGAGACCCAGTACTTC.

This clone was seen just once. The CDR3 sequence: CASSPPGGGRGNTEAFF. CDR3 coding DNA: TGTGCCAGCTCACCACCAGGGGGGGGGCGAGGGAACACTGAAGCTTTCTTT. The chain uses TRBV18 and TRBJ1-1; maybe TRBD1 (6 bases). Germline V lookup: CDR1 KGHSH, CDR2 LQKENI. The CDR3 spans 17 residues. Trimming took off 0 bases at V and 1 base at J, with 15 bases between the two ends.

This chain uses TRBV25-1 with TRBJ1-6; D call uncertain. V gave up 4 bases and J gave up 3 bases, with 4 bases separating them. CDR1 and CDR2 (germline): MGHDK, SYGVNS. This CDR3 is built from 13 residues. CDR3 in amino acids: CASSGLYNSPLHF. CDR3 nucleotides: TGTGCCAGCAGTGGACTCTATAATTCACCCCTCCACTTT.

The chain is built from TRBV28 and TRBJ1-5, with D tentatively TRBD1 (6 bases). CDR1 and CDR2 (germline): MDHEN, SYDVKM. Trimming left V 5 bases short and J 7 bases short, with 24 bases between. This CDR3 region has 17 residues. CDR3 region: CASSEGGGPDPGQPQHF. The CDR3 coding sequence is TGTGCCAGCAGTGAGGGTGGGGGCCCTGACCCTGGGCAGCCCCAGCATTTT.

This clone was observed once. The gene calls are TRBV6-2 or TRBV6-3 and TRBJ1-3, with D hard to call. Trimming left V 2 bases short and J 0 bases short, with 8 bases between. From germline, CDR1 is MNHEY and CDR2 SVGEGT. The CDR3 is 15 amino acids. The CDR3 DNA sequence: TGTGCCAGCAGTTACATCCGGAGCTCTGGAAACACCATATATTTT. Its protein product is CASSYIRSSGNTIYF.

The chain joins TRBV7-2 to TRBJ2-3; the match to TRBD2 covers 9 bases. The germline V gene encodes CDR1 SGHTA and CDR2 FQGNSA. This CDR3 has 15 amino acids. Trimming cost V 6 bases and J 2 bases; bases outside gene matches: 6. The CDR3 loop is CASSRTSVTTDTQYF. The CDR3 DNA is TGTGCCAGCAGTCGGACTAGCGTCACCACAGATACGCAGTATTTT.

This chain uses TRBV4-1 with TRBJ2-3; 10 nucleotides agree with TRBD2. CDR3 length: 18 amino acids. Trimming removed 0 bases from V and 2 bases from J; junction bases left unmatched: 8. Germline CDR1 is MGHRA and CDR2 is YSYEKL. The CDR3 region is CASSQDLWTSGHTDTQYF. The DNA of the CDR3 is TGCGCCAGCAGCCAAGACCTCTGGACTAGCGGACACACAGATACGCAGTATTTT.

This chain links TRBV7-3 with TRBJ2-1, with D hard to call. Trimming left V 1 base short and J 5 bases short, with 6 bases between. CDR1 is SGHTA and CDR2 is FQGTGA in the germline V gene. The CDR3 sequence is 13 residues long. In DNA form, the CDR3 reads TGTGCCAGCAGCTTAAACAATGACAATGAGCAGTTCTTC. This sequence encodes CASSLNNDNEQFF.

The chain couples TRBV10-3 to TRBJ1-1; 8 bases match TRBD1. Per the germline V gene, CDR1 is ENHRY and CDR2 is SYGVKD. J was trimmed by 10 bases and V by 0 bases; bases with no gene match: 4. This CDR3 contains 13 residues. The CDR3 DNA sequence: TGTGCCATCAGTGAGTCGGCCACAGGGGGAGCTTTCTTT. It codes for CAISESATGGAFF.

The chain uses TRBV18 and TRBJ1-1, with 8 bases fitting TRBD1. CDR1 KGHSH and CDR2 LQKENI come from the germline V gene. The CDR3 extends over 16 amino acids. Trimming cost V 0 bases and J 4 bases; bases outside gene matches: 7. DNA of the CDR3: TGTGCCAGCTCACCACCGTCGCTCAGGGGGCTCACTGAAGCTTTCTTT. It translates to CASSPPSLRGLTEAFF.

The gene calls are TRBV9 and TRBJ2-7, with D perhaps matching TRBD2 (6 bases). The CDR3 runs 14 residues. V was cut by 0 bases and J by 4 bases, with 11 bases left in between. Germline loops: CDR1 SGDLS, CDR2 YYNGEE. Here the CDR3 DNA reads TGTGCCAGCAGCGTAGAGGGGACTGGATACGAGCAGTACTTC. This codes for CASSVEGTGYEQYF.

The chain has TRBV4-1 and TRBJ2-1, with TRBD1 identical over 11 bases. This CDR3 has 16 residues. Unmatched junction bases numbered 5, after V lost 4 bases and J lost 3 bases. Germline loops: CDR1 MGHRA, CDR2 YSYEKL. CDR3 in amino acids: CASSPRTGGYYNEQFF. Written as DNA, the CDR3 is TGCGCCAGCAGCCCCCGGACAGGGGGCTACTACAATGAGCAGTTCTTC.

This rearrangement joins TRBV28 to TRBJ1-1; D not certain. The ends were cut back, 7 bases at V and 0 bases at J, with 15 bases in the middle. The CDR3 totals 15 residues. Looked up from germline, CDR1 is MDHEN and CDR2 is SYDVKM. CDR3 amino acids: CASIPGNRVNTEAFF. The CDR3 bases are TGTGCCAGCATCCCGGGGAACAGAGTGAACACTGAAGCTTTCTTT.

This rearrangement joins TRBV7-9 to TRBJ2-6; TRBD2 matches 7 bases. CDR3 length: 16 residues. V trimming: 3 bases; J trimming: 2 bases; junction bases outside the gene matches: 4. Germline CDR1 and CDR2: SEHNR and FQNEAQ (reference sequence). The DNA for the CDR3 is TGTGCCAGCAGCTTCCCCCTAGCGGCTGGGGCCAACGTCCTGACTTTC. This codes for CASSFPLAAGANVLTF. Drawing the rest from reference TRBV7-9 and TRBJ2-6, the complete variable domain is DTGVSQNPRHKITKRGQNVTFRCDPISEHNRLYWYRQTLGQGPEFLTYFQNEAQLEKSRLLSDRFSAERPKGSFSTLEIQRTEQGDSAMYLCASSFPLAAGANVLTFGAGSRLTVL.

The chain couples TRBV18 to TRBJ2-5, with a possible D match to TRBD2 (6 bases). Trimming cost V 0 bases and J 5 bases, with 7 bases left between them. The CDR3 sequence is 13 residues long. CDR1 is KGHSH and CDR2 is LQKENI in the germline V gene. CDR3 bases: TGTGCCAGCTCACCACCCGCGGGGGAGACCCAGTACTTC. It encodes CASSPPAGETQYF.

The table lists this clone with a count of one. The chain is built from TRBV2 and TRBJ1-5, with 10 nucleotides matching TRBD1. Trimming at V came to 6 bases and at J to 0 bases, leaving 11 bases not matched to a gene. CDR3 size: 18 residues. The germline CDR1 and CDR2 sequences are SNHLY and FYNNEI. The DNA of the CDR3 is TGTGCCAGCAGGACCGGGACAGGGGCCATTTATAGCAATCAGCCCCAGCATTTT. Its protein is CASRTGTGAIYSNQPQHF.

CDR3 in DNA: TGTGCCAGCAGCGTTACCGGGACAGGGGCTTACAATGAGCAGTTCTTC. The encoded protein is CASSVTGTGAYNEQFF. The rearrangement joins TRBV9 to TRBJ2-1; 10 nucleotides align to TRBD1. In germline, CDR1 is SGDLS, CDR2 YYNGEE. Unmatched junction bases numbered 6, after V lost 2 bases and J lost 4 bases. The CDR3 spans 16 residues. Combining the CDR3 with reference TRBV9 and TRBJ2-1 gives the whole variable domain DSGVTQTPKHLITATGQRVTLRCSPRSGDLSVYWYQQSLDQGLQFLIQYYNGEERAKGNILERFSAQQFPDLHSELNLSSLELGDSALYFCASSVTGTGAYNEQFFGPGTRLTVL.